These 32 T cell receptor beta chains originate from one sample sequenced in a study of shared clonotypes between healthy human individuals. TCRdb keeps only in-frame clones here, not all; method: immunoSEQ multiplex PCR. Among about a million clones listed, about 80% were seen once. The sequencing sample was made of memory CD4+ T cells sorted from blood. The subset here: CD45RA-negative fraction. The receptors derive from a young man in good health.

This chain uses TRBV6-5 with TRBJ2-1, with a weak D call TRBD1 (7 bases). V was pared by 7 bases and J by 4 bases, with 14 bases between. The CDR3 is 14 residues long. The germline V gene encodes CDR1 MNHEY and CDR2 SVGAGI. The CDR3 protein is CASTEQGTYNEQFF. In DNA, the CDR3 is TGTGCCAGCACCGAACAGGGGACTTACAATGAGCAGTTCTTC.

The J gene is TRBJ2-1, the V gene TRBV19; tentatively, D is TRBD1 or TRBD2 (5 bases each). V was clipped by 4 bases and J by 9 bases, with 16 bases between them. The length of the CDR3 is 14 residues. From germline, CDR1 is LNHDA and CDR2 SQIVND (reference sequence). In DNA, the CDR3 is TGTGCCAGTAGTAACCGGGACCATCGTGGTGAGCAGTTCTTC. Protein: CASSNRDHRGEQFF.

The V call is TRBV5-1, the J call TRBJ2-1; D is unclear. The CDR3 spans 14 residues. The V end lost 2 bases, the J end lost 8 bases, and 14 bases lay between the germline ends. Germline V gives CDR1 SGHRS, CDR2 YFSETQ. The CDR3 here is CASSLPYGSDEQFF. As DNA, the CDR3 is TGCGCCAGCAGCTTACCATACGGGTCAGATGAGCAGTTCTTC. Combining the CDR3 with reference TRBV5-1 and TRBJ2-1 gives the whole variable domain KAGVTQTPRYLIKTRGQQVTLSCSPISGHRSVSWYQQTPGQGLQFLFEYFSETQRNKGNFPGRFSGRQFSNSRSEMNVSTLELGDSALYLCASSLPYGSDEQFFGPGTRLTVL.

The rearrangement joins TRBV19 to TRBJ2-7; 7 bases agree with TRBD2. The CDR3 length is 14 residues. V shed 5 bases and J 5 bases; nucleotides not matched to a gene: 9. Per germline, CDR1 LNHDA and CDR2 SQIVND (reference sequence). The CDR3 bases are TGTGCCAGTAGTCCAGGACTAGGTGGGAACGAGCAGTACTTC. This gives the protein CASSPGLGGNEQYF.

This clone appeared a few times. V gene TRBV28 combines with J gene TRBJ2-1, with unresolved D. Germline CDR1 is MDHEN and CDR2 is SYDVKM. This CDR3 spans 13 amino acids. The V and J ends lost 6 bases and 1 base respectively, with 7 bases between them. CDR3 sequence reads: CASRGYSYNEQFF. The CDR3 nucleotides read TGTGCCAGCAGGGGATATTCCTACAATGAGCAGTTCTTC.

The CDR3 DNA is TGTGCCATCAGTGAGTCGGACGGTGGAAATCAGCCCCAGCATTTT. It encodes CAISESDGGNQPQHF. The chain combines TRBV10-3 with TRBJ1-5; D uncertain. This CDR3 has 15 residues. V was pared by 0 bases and J by 4 bases, with 10 bases between. Germline V gene sequence: CDR1 ENHRY, CDR2 SYGVKD.

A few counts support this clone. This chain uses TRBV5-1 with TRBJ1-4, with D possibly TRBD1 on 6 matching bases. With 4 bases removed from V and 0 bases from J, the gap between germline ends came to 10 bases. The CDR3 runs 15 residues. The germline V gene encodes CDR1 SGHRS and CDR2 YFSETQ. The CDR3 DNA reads TGCGCCAGCAGCCGGACAGTTGCAACTAATGAAAAACTGTTTTTT. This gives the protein CASSRTVATNEKLFF.

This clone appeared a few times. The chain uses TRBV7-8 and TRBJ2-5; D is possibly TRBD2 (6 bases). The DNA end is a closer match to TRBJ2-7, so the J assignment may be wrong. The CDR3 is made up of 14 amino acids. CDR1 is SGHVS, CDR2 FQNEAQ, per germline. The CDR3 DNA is TGTGCCAGCACCCAACGTCGGGAGTCCTACGAGCAGTACTTC. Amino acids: CASTQRRESYEQYF.

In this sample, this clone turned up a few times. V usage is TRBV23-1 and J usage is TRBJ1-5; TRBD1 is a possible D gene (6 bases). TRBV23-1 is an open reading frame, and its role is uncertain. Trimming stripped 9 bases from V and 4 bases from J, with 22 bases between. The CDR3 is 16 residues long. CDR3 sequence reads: CASLGQRGIRNQPQHF. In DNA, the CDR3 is TGCGCCAGTTTAGGACAGAGAGGGATTCGTAATCAGCCCCAGCATTTT.

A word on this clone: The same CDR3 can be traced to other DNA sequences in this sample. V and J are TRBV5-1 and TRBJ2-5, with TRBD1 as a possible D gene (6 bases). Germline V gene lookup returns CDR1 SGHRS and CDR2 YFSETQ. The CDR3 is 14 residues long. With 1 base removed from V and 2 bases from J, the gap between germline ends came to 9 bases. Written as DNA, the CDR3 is TGCGCCAGCAGCTTGACAGGGATACAAGAGACCCAGTACTTC. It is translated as CASSLTGIQETQYF.

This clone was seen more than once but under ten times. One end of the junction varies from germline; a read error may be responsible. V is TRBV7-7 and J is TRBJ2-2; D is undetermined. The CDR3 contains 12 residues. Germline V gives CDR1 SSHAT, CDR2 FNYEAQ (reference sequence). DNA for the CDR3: TGTGCTAGCAGTCAAGGTTACGGGGAGCTGTTTTTT. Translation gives CASSQGYGELFF.

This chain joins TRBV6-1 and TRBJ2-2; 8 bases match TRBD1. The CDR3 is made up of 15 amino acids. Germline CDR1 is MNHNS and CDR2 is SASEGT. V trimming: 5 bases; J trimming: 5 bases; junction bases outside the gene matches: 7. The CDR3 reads CASSTGGGGTGELFF. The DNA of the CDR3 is TGTGCCAGCAGTACAGGGGGTGGCGGGACCGGGGAGCTGTTTTTT.

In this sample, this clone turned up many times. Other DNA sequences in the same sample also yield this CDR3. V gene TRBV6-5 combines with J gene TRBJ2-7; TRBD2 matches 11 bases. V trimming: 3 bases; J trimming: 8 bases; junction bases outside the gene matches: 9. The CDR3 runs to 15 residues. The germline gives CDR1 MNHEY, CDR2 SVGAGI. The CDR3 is CASSYGASGGTKQYF. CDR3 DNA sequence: TGTGCCAGCAGTTATGGGGCTAGCGGGGGGACTAAGCAGTACTTC.

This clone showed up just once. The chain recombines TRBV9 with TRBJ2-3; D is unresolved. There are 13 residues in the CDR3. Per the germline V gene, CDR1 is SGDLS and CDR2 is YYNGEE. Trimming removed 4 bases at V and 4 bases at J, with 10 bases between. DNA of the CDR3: TGTGCCAGCAGCCCAAGCGTTTCAGATACGCAGTATTTT. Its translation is CASSPSVSDTQYF.

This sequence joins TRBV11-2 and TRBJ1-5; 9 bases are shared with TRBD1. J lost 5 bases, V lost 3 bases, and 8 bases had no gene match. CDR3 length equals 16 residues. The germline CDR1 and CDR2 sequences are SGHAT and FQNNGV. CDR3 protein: CASSLGTGKGDQPQHF. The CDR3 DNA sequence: TGTGCCAGCAGCTTGGGGACAGGGAAAGGAGATCAGCCCCAGCATTTT.

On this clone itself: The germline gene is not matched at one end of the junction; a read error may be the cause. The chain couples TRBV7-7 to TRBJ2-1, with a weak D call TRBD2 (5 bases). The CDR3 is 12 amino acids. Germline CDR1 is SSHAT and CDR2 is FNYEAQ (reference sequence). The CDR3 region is CASSSLEGEQFF. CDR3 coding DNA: TGTGCTAGCAGCTCACTAGAAGGCGAGCAGTTCTTC.

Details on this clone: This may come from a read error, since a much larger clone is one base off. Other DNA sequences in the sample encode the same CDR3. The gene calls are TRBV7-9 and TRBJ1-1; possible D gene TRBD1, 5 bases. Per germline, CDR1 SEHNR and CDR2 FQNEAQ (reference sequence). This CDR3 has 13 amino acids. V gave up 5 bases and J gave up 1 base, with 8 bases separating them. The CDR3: CASSVTENTEAFF. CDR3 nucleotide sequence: TGTGCCAGCAGCGTGACAGAGAACACTGAAGCTTTCTTT.

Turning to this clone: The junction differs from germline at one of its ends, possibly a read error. The CDR3 spells CASSQQGSGEQYF. CDR3 DNA: TGTGCCAGCAGTCAGCAGGGTTCCGGCGAGCAGTACTTC. The chain links TRBV10-3 to TRBJ2-7; perhaps TRBD1 as D (5 bases). The CDR3 runs to 13 residues. CDR1 is ENHRY and CDR2 is SYGVKD in the germline V gene.

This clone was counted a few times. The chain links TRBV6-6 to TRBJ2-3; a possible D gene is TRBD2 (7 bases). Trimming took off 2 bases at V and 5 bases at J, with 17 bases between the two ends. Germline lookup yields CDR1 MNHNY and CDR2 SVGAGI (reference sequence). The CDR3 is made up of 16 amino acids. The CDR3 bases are TGTGCCAGCAGTTACCCCGCCGGGGAGGGGGGAGATACGCAGTATTTT. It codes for CASSYPAGEGGDTQYF.

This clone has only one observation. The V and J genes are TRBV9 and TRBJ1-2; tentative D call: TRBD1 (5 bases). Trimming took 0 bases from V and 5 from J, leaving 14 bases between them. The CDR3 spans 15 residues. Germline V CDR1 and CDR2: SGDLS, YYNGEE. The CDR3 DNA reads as TGTGCCAGCAGCGTAGACTTTGGGACCACTTATGGCTACACCTTC. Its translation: CASSVDFGTTYGYTF. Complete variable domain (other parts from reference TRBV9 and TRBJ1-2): DSGVTQTPKHLITATGQRVTLRCSPRSGDLSVYWYQQSLDQGLQFLIQYYNGEERAKGNILERFSAQQFPDLHSELNLSSLELGDSALYFCASSVDFGTTYGYTFGSGTRLTVV.

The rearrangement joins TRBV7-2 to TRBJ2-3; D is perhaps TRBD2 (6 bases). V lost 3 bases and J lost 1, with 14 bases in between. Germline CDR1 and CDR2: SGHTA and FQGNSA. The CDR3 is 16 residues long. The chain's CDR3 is CASSLNWDWRTDTQYF. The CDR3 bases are TGTGCCAGCAGCTTGAATTGGGACTGGCGCACAGATACGCAGTATTTT.

CDR3 coding DNA: TGTGCCAGCAGTCCCGGTTGGGGAAAACTGTTTTTT. Translated: CASSPGWGKLFF. The V call is TRBV6-1, the J call TRBJ1-4; D remains unclear. The ends were cut back, 5 bases at V and 10 bases at J, with 11 bases in the middle. CDR1 MNHNS and CDR2 SASEGT come from the germline V gene. The CDR3 has 12 residues.

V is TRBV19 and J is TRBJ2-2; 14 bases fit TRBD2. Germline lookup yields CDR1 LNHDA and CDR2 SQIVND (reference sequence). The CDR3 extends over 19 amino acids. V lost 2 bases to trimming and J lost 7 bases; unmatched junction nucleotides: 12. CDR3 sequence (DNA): TGTGCCAGTAGTATACGGACTAGCGGGGGGACCAGCCGAGGCGGGGAGCTGTTTTTT. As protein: CASSIRTSGGTSRGGELFF.

The DNA of the CDR3 is TGTGCCAGCAGCAGGGACAGGGGAACAACTAATGAAAAACTGTTTTTT. Protein: CASSRDRGTTNEKLFF. This chain uses TRBV5-8 with TRBJ1-4; 10 nucleotides align to TRBD1. Trimming at V came to 4 bases and at J to 0 bases, leaving 3 bases not matched to a gene. Germline assignment: CDR1 SGHTS and CDR2 YDEGEE. The CDR3 has 16 amino acids.

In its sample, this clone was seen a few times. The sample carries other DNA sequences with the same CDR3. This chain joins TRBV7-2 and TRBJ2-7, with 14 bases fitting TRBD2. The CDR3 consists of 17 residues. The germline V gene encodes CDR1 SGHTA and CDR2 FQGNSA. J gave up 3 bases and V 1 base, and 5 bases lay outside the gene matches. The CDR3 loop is CASSLVSGTSGSYEQYF. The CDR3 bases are TGTGCCAGCAGCTTAGTGTCTGGGACTAGCGGGAGCTACGAGCAGTACTTC. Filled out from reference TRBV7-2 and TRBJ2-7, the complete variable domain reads GAGVSQSPSNKVTEKGKDVELRCDPISGHTALYWYRQSLGQGLEFLIYFQGNSAPDKSGLPSDRFSAERTGGSVSTLTIQRTQQEDSAVYLCASSLVSGTSGSYEQYFGPGTRLTVT.

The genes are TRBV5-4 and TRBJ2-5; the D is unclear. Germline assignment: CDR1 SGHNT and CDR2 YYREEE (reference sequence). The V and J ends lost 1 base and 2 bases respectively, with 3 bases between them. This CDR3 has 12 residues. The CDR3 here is CASSLWQETQYF. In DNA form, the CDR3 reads TGTGCCAGCAGCTTGTGGCAAGAGACCCAGTACTTC.

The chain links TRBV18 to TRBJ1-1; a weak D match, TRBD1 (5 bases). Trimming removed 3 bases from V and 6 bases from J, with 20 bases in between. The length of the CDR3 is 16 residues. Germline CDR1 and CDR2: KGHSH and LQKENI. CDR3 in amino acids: CASSPEIGALTAEAFF. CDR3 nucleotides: TGTGCCAGCTCACCCGAGATCGGGGCCCTAACGGCTGAAGCTTTCTTT.

Here the CDR3 reads CASSVRLTSYEQYF. DNA for the CDR3: TGTGCCAGCAGTGTGAGGCTAACCTCCTACGAGCAGTACTTC. The chain combines TRBV2 with TRBJ2-7; no definite D call. V shed 4 bases and J shed 0 bases, with 10 bases lying between them. CDR3 length equals 14 residues. Germline V lookup: CDR1 SNHLY, CDR2 FYNNEI.

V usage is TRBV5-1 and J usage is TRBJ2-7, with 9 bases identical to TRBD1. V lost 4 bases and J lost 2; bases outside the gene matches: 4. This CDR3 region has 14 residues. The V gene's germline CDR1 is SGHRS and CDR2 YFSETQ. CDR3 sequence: CASSRDREAYEQYF. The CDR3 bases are TGCGCCAGCAGCAGGGACAGGGAAGCCTACGAGCAGTACTTC.

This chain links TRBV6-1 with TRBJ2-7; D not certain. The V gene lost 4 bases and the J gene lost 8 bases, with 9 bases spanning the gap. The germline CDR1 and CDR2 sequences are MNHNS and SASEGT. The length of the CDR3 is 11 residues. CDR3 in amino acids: CASSVAQKQYF. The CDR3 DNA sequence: TGTGCCAGCAGTGTTGCCCAGAAGCAGTACTTC.

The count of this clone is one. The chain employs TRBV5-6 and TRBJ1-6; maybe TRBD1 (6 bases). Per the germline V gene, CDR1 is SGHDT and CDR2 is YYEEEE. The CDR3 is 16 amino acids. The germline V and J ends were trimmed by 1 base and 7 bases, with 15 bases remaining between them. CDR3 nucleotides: TGTGCCAGCAGCTTGCAGGCAGGGGTATGGAATTCACCCCTCCACTTT. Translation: CASSLQAGVWNSPLHF.

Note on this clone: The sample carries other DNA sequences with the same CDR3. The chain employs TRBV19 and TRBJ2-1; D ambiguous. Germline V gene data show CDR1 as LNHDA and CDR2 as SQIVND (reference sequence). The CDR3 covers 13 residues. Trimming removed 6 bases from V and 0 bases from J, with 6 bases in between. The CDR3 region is CASSRSSYNEQFF. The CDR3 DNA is TGTGCCAGTAGCCGGAGCTCCTACAATGAGCAGTTCTTC.